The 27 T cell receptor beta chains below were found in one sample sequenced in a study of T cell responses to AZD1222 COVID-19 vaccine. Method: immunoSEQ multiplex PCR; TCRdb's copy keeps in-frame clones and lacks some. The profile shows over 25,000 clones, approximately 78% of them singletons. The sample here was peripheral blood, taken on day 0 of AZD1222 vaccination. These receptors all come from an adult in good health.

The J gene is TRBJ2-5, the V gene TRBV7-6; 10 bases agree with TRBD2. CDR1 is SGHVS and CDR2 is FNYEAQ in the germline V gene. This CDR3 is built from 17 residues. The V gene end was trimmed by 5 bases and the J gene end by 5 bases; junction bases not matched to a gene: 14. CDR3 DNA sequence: TGTGCCAGCAGCCCACGCTCCGGGACTAGCGTAGGGGAGACCCAGTACTTC. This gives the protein CASSPRSGTSVGETQYF.

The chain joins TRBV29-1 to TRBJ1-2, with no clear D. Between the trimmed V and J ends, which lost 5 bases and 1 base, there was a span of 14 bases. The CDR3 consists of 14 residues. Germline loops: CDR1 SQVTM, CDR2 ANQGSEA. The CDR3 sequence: CSVQGSPINYGYTF. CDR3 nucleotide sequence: TGCAGCGTTCAAGGGTCCCCTATTAACTATGGCTACACCTTC.

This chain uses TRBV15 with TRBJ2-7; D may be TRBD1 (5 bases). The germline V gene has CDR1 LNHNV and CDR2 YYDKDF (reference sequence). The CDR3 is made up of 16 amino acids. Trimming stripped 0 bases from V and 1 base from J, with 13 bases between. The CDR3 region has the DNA TGTGCCACCAGCAGAGATAAGGCGGCAGGGTCCTACGAGCAGTACTTC. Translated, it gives CATSRDKAAGSYEQYF.

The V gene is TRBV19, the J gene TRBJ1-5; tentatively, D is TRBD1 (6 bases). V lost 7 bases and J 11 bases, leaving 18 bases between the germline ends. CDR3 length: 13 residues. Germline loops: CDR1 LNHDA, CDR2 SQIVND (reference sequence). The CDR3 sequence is CASTGEGGKTQHF. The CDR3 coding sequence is TGTGCCAGTACCGGGGAAGGGGGAAAGACCCAGCATTTT.

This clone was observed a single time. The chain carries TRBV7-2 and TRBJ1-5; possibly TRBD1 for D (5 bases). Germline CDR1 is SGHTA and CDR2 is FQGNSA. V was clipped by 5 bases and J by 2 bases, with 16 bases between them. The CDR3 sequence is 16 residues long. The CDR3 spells CASSQLARVGNQPQHF. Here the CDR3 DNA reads TGTGCCAGCAGCCAATTGGCCAGGGTTGGCAATCAGCCCCAGCATTTT.

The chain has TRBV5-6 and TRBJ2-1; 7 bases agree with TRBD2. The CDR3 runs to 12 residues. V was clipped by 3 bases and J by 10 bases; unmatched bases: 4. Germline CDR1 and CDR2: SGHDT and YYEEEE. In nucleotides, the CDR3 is TGTGCCAGCAGCTGGGGGGGAACAGAGCAGTTCTTC. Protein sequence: CASSWGGTEQFF.

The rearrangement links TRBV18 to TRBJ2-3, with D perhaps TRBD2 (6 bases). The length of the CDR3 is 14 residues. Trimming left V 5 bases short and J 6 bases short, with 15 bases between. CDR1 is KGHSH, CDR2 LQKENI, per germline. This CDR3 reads CASSATRSGDTQYF. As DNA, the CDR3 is TGTGCCAGCTCAGCTACCCGCAGCGGGGATACGCAGTATTTT.

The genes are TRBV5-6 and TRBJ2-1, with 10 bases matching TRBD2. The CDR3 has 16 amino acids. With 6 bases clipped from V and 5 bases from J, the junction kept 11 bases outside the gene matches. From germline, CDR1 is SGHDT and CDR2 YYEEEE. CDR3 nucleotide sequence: TGTGCCAGCATCAATTGGGGGCTAGCGGGAGACAATGAGCAGTTCTTC. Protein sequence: CASINWGLAGDNEQFF.

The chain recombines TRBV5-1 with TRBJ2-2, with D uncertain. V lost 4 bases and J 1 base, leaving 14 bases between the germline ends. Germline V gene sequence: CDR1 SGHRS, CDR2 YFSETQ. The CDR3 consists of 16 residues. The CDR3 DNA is TGCGCCAGCAGCGCGAACCCCTTTATGAACACCGGGGAGCTGTTTTTT. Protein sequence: CASSANPFMNTGELFF.

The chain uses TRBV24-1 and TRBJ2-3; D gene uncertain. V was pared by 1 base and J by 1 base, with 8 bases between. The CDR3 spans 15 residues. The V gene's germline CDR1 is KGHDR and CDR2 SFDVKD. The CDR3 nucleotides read TGTGCCACCAGTGATTTTCTGCAGGGCACAGATACGCAGTATTTT. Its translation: CATSDFLQGTDTQYF.

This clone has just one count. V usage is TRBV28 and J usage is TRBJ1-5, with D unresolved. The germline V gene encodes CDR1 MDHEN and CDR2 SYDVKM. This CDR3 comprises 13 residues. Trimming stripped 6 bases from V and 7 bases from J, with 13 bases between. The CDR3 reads CASSRRAGQPQHF. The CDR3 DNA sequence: TGTGCCAGCAGCAGACGGGCCGGACAGCCCCAGCATTTT. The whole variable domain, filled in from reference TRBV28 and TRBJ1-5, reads DVKVTQSSRYLVKRTGEKVFLECVQDMDHENMFWYRQDPGLGLRLIYFSYDVKMKEKGDIPEGYSVSREKKERFSLILESASTNQTSMYLCASSRRAGQPQHFGDGTRLSIL.

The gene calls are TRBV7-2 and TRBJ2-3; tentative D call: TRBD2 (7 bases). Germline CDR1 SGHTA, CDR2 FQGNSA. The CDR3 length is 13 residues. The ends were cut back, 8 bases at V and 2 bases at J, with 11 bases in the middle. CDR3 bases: TGTGCCAGCGGGAGGGACAACACAGATACGCAGTATTTT. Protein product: CASGRDNTDTQYF.

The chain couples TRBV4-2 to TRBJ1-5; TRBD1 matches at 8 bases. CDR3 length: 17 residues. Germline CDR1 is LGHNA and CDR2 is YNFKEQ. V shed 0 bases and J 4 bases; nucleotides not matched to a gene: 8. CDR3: CASSQDRWTGRNQPQHF. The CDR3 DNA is TGTGCCAGCAGCCAAGATAGGTGGACAGGGCGGAATCAGCCCCAGCATTTT.

CDR3 coding DNA: TGTGCCTCCCGGGACAGGGGACCTTTCAATGGCTACACCTTC. Residues: CASRDRGPFNGYTF. The chain links TRBV21-1 to TRBJ1-2; the table assigns TRBD1, which was not confirmed against the DNA. TRBV21-1 is a pseudogene locus. This CDR3 has 14 amino acids.

The CDR3 bases are TGCGCCAGCAGCTTGGGGGGTTCTTCGGATGGCTACACCTTC. Protein: CASSLGGSSDGYTF. The chain is built from TRBV5-1 and TRBJ1-2, with no clear D. V lost 0 bases and J 6 bases, leaving 12 bases between the germline ends. The CDR3 is made up of 14 amino acids. The germline gives CDR1 SGHRS, CDR2 YFSETQ.

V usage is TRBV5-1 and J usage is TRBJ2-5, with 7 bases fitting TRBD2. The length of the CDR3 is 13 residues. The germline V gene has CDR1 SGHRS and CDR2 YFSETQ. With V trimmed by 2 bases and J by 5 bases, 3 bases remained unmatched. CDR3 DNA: TGCGCCAGCAGCTTTGGGGGAGGGGAGACCCAGTACTTC. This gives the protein CASSFGGGETQYF.

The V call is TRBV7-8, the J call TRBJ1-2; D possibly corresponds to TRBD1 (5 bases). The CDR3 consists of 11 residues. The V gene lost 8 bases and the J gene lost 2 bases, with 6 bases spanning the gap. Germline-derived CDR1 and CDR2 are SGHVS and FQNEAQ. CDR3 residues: CASGGNYGYTF. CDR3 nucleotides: TGTGCCAGCGGGGGGAACTATGGCTACACCTTC.

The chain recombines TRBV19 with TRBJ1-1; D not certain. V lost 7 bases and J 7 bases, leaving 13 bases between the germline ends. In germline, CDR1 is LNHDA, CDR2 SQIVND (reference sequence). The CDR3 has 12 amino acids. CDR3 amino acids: CASTWTGLEAFF. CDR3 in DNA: TGTGCCAGTACCTGGACCGGCCTTGAAGCTTTCTTT.

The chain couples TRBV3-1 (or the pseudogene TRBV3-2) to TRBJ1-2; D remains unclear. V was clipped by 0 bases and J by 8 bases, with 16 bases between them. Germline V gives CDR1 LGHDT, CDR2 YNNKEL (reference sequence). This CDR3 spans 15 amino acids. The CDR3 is CASSQDLGRHGGYTF. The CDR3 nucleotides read TGTGCCAGCAGCCAAGATCTCGGTCGACACGGGGGCTACACCTTC.

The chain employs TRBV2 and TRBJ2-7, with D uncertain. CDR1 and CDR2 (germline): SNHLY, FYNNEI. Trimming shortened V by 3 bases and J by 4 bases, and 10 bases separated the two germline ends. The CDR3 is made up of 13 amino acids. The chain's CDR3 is CASSDRIPYEQYF. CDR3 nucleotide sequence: TGTGCCAGCAGTGACAGGATACCGTACGAGCAGTACTTC.

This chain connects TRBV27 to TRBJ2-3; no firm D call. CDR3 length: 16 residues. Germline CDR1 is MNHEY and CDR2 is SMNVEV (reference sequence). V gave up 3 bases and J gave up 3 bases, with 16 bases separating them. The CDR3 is CASSFGSTHITDTQYF. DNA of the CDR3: TGTGCCAGCAGTTTTGGCTCTACCCATATAACAGATACGCAGTATTTT.

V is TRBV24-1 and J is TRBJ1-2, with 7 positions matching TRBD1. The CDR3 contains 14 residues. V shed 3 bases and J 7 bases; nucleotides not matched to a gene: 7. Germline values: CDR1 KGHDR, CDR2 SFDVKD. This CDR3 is CATSDPQGISGYTF. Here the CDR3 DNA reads TGTGCCACCAGTGATCCACAGGGGATTTCTGGCTACACCTTC.

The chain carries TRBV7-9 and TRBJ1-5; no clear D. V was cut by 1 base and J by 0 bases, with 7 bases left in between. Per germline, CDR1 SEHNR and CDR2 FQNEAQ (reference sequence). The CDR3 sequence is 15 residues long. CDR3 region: CASSLGGYSNQPQHF. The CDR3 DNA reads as TGTGCCAGCAGCTTAGGGGGATATAGCAATCAGCCCCAGCATTTT.

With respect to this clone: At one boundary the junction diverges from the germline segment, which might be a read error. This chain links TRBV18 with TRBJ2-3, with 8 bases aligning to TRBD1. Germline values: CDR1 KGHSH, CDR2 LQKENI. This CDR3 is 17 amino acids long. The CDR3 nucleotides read TGTGCCAGCTCCCCACAGGGGATGACAGGGGGCACAGATACGCAGTATTTT. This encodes CASSPQGMTGGTDTQYF.

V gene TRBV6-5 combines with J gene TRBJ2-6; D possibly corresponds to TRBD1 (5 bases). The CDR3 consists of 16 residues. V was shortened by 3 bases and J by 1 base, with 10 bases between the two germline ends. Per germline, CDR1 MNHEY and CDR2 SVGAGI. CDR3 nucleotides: TGTGCCAGCAGTTATGGGCGACAGTCTGGGGCCAACGTCCTGACTTTC. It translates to CASSYGRQSGANVLTF.

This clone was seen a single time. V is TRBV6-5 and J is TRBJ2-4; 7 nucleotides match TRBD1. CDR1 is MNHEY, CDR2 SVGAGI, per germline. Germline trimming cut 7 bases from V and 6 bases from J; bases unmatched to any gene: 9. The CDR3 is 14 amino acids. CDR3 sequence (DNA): TGTGCCAGCACTCACCCCACAGGGGCAAACATTCAGTACTTC. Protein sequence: CASTHPTGANIQYF.

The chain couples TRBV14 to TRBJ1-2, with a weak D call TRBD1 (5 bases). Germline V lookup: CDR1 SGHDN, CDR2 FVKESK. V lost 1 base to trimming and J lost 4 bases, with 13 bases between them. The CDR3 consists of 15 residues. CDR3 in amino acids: CASSQAGTGPYGYTF. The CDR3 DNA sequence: TGTGCCAGCAGCCAAGCCGGGACTGGGCCCTATGGCTACACCTTC. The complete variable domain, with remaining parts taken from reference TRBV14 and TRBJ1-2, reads EAGVTQFPSHSVIEKGQTVTLRCDPISGHDNLYWYRRVMGKEIKFLLHFVKESKQDESGMPNNRFLAERTGGTYSTLKVQPAELEDSGVYFCASSQAGTGPYGYTFGSGTRLTVV.